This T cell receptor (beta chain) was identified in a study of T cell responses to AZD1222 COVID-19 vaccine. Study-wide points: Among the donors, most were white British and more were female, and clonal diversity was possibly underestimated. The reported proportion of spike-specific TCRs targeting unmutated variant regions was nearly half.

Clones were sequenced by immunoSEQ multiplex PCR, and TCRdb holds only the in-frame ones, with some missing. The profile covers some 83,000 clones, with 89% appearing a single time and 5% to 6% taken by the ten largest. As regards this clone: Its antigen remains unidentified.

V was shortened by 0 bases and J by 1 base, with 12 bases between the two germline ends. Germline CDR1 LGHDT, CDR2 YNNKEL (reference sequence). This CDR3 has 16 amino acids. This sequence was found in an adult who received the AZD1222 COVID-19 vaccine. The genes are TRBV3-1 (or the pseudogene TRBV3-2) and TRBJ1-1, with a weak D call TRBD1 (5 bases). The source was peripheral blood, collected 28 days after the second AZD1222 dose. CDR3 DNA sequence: TGTGCCAGCAGCCAAGATCGAGGGGCCTCGAACACTGAAGCTTTCTTT. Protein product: CASSQDRGASNTEAFF.